A selection of T cell receptor beta chains follows, all from one sample in a study of blood T cell repertoires in COVID-19. Data came from immunoSEQ multiplex PCR; TCRdb stores just in-frame clones and leaves some out. Here the sample spans about 59,000 clones, about 73% being singletons. Sequenced material: peripheral blood. The receptors come from a woman between 65 and 79 years old with acute or convalescent COVID-19. Both conserved end residues are part of each CDR3. A D gene is named only where the DNA matches it firmly. Not every row has a clone size; where given, it reads once, few, many or a size class.

j_gene: TRBJ1-2
abundance: .
v_gene: TRBV24-1
d_gene: .
CDR3nt: TGTGCCACCAGTGATCCTACCCCTCCCCCCCGGTACACCTTC
CDR3aa: CATSDPTPPPRYTF

j_gene: TRBJ1-5
abundance: .
v_gene: TRBV5-1
d_gene: .
CDR3nt: TGCGCCAGCAGCCCCCGGGGGGGTGATCAGCCCCAGCATTTT
CDR3aa: CASSPRGGDQPQHF

j_gene: TRBJ1-3
abundance: .
v_gene: TRBV12-3/TRBV12-4
d_gene: TRBD1
CDR3nt: TGTGCCGGGACAGAGAACTCGGGAAACACCATATATTTT
CDR3aa: CAGTENSGNTIYF

j_gene: TRBJ1-6
abundance: .
v_gene: TRBV7-9
d_gene: .
CDR3nt: TGTGCCAGCAGCTTATTGGCAGTTAATTCACCCCTCCACTTT
CDR3aa: CASSLLAVNSPLHF

j_gene: TRBJ1-5
abundance: .
v_gene: TRBV4-1
d_gene: .
CDR3nt: TGCGCCAGCAGCCAAGATCGCGGAGGACGAGTTTTGGATCAGCCCCAGCATTTT
CDR3aa: CASSQDRGGRVLDQPQHF

j_gene: TRBJ2-3
abundance: .
v_gene: TRBV2
d_gene: .
CDR3nt: TGTGCCAGCAGGCCGACAGGACCGAACACAGATACGCAGTATTTT
CDR3aa: CASRPTGPNTDTQYF

j_gene: TRBJ2-6
abundance: few
v_gene: TRBV7-9
d_gene: .
CDR3nt: TGTGCCAGCAGCTATGACAGGCCAAGCTCTGGGGCCAACGTCCTGACTTTC
CDR3aa: CASSYDRPSSGANVLTF

j_gene: TRBJ1-1
abundance: .
v_gene: TRBV9
d_gene: .
CDR3nt: TGTGCCAGCAGCTCTGACAGGCCCACTGAAGCTTTCTTT
CDR3aa: CASSSDRPTEAFF

j_gene: TRBJ2-7
abundance: .
v_gene: TRBV7-2
d_gene: TRBD1
CDR3nt: TGTGCCAGCAGCCTGACAGGGAACTACGAGCAGTACTTC
CDR3aa: CASSLTGNYEQYF

j_gene: TRBJ1-4
abundance: .
v_gene: TRBV7-9
d_gene: TRBD1
CDR3nt: TGTGCCAGCAGCTTACCTATGGCCGGGACAGAACTGTTTTTT
CDR3aa: CASSLPMAGTELFF

j_gene: TRBJ2-5
abundance: .
v_gene: TRBV5-5
d_gene: TRBD1
CDR3nt: TGTGCCAGCAGCTTGGTGGACAGGGGACGTGGTGGGCAAGAGACCCAGTACTTC
CDR3aa: CASSLVDRGRGGQETQYF

j_gene: TRBJ1-3
abundance: .
v_gene: TRBV7-9
d_gene: .
CDR3nt: TGTGCCAGCAGCTTAGAGTGGTGGGAGTCGAACACCATATATTTT
CDR3aa: CASSLEWWESNTIYF

j_gene: TRBJ2-2
abundance: .
v_gene: TRBV19
d_gene: TRBD2
CDR3nt: TGTGCCAGTAGTTTGTCTAGCGGGGGAGTGAACACCGGGGAGCTGTTTTTT
CDR3aa: CASSLSSGGVNTGELFF

j_gene: TRBJ2-2
abundance: .
v_gene: TRBV10-1
d_gene: .
CDR3nt: TGCGCCAGCAGGTCCAGGACAAGGGGCACCGGGGAGCTGTTTTTT
CDR3aa: CASRSRTRGTGELFF

j_gene: TRBJ2-1
abundance: .
v_gene: TRBV19
d_gene: .
CDR3nt: TGTGCCAGTAGAAGCATCTACAATGAGCAGTTCTTC
CDR3aa: CASRSIYNEQFF

j_gene: TRBJ2-5
abundance: once
v_gene: TRBV24-1
d_gene: TRBD1
CDR3nt: TGTGCCACCAGTGACCCCGGGACAGGCAGGGGGGAGACCCAGTACTTC
CDR3aa: CATSDPGTGRGETQYF

j_gene: TRBJ2-7
abundance: .
v_gene: TRBV6-5
d_gene: TRBD1
CDR3nt: TGTGCCAGCAGTTACTCGGGACAGGGCTCCGAGCAGTACTTC
CDR3aa: CASSYSGQGSEQYF

j_gene: TRBJ1-6
abundance: .
v_gene: TRBV30
d_gene: TRBD1
CDR3nt: TGTGCCTGGAGCCTCGGGACAGTGATTTCACCCCTCCACTTT
CDR3aa: CAWSLGTVISPLHF

j_gene: TRBJ2-1
abundance: .
v_gene: TRBV24-1
d_gene: .
CDR3nt: TGTGCCACCAGTGATTTGGTTAGACCAGGTGAGCAGTTCTTC
CDR3aa: CATSDLVRPGEQFF

j_gene: TRBJ1-5
abundance: .
v_gene: TRBV5-1
d_gene: TRBD1
CDR3nt: TGCGCCAGCAGCTTGGATGACAGGGGTAATCAGCCCCAGCATTTT
CDR3aa: CASSLDDRGNQPQHF

j_gene: TRBJ1-5
abundance: .
v_gene: TRBV27
d_gene: TRBD1
CDR3nt: TGTGCCAGCAGCCGCCATCGGACAGGGGGGGCTCAGCCCCAGCATTTT
CDR3aa: CASSRHRTGGAQPQHF

j_gene: TRBJ2-1
abundance: .
v_gene: TRBV19
d_gene: TRBD2
CDR3nt: TGTGCCAGTAGTATAGATCTCGGAGAACTAGCGACGGAGCAGTTCTTC
CDR3aa: CASSIDLGELATEQFF

j_gene: TRBJ1-2
abundance: once
v_gene: TRBV11-1
d_gene: TRBD1
CDR3nt: TGTGCCAGCAGCTATGACAGGGATAATGGCTACACCTTC
CDR3aa: CASSYDRDNGYTF

j_gene: TRBJ1-3
abundance: few
v_gene: TRBV7-6
d_gene: .
CDR3nt: TGTGCCAGCAGCTTAGGGGAGCAGGCTGGAAACACCATATATTTT
CDR3aa: CASSLGEQAGNTIYF

j_gene: TRBJ2-1
abundance: once
v_gene: TRBV6-5
d_gene: .
CDR3nt: TGTGCCAGCAGTTACAAGGGCCCGTCGGGGTACAATGAGCAGTTCTTC
CDR3aa: CASSYKGPSGYNEQFF